This T cell receptor (beta chain) was observed in a study of T cells in Graves' hyperthyroidism and ophthalmopathy. Over 18 months, lack of ophthalmopathy progression marked Graves' hyperthyroidism as stable. TCR beta CDR3 regions were amplified from RNA transcripts. A first-round RT-PCR of the TCR CDR3 used the HTBI primer set. In TCRdb, the multiplex PCR reads were re-called with MiXCR into one record per CDR3 protein. The sample shows around 560,000 distinct CDR3 sequences, roughly 17% of them seen only once. Deletions cut 2 bases from V and 2 bases from J, with 13 bases between. Germline CDR1 and CDR2: WSHSY and SAAADI. The length of the CDR3 is 16 residues.

Source material: blood. The sequence derives from a woman between 18 and 29 years old with Graves' hyperthyroidism. The V call is TRBV10-2, the J call TRBJ1-3; perhaps TRBD1 as D (5 bases). The CDR3 sequence is CASSEQGGLTGNTIYF. The CDR3 coding sequence is TGCGCCAGCAGTGAGCAGGGAGGGCTGACTGGAAACACCATATATTTT.